One sample yielded the 18 T cell receptor beta chains listed below, sequenced in a study of T cells in Graves' hyperthyroidism and ophthalmopathy (dated by TCRdb to the late 2010s). Library prep was done by multiplex PCR. Sequenced using an Illumina HiSeq 2000. The TCR beta CDR3 regions were amplified from RNA transcripts. For the first round of RT-PCR on the TCR CDR3, the HTBI primer set was used together with the Qiagen OneStep RT-PCR kit. TCRdb reprocessed the public reads (quality trimming at Q25 with fastp, clone calling with MiXCR) and kept in-frame beta chains. Merged by CDR3 protein, the rows form single entries marked with the most common genes and DNA. For this sample there are about 420,000 distinct CDR3 sequences; approximately 14% appear just once. The ten biggest clones cover roughly 4.8% of the sample. The sequencing sample was made of blood. All receptors derive from a woman in her late teens or twenties with Graves' hyperthyroidism.

This clonotype was seen repeatedly, ten times or more. V is TRBV6-1 and J is TRBJ2-7; D is undetermined. The V and J ends lost 10 bases and 4 bases respectively, with 11 bases between them. Germline V gives CDR1 MNHNS, CDR2 SASEGT. The CDR3 loop spans 11 amino acids. CDR3 loop: CATGDLYEQYF. The DNA of the CDR3 is TGTGCCACCGGAGACTTGTACGAGCAGTACTTC.

Regarding this clonotype: A clone one base away is much larger, so this may be a read error. The chain links TRBV20-1 to TRBJ1-6; D not resolved. Germline CDR1 DFQATT, CDR2 SNEGSKA (reference sequence). Trimming removed 3 bases at V and 7 bases at J, with 16 bases between. The CDR3 covers 15 residues. The CDR3 DNA is TGCAGTGCTAGCCCGACCTTGGGCTCGAATTCACCCCTCCACTTT. It is translated as CSASPTLGSNSPLHF.

The sample holds many counts of this clonotype. V and J are TRBV5-1 and TRBJ2-7, with 8 nucleotides matching TRBD2. In germline, CDR1 is SGHRS, CDR2 YFSETQ. With V trimmed by 1 base and J by 0 bases, 6 bases remained unmatched. This CDR3 region has 16 residues. The CDR3, as DNA: TGCGCCAGCAGCTTGAGGACTAGCAGCTTCTCCTACGAGCAGTACTTC. Its protein is CASSLRTSSFSYEQYF.

This clonotype showed up many times. The chain has TRBV7-2 and TRBJ2-6; D not certain. The CDR3 is 13 amino acids. V was shortened by 5 bases and J by 2 bases, with 4 bases between the two germline ends. CDR1 SGHTA and CDR2 FQGNSA come from the germline V gene. The CDR3 loop reads CASSGTGANVLTF. The DNA for the CDR3 is TGTGCCAGCAGCGGAACTGGGGCCAACGTCCTGACTTTC.

This clonotype was counted at least ten times. The CDR3 sequence: CASSLSRLAGVNEQYF. CDR3 nucleotides: TGTGCCAGCAGCCTTTCACGACTAGCGGGAGTAAACGAGCAGTACTTC. This sequence joins TRBV7-9 and TRBJ2-7; 12 nucleotides line up with TRBD2. The trim removed 5 bases at V and 5 bases at J, leaving 10 bases unmatched. The CDR3 is 16 residues long. CDR1 is SEHNR, CDR2 FQNEAQ, per germline (reference sequence).

This clonotype was observed at least ten times. This chain links TRBV5-1 with TRBJ1-5; D is unresolved. This CDR3 comprises 15 residues. The V end was cut by 0 bases, the J end by 3 bases, with 10 bases between. CDR1 is SGHRS and CDR2 is YFSETQ in the germline V gene. CDR3 in amino acids: CASSLAGVVNQPQHF. The CDR3 bases are TGCGCCAGCAGCTTGGCCGGGGTGGTCAATCAGCCCCAGCATTTT.

Ten or more counts support this clonotype. The V call is TRBV24-1, the J call TRBJ1-1; D ambiguous. The CDR3 extends over 13 amino acids. Trimming pared 5 bases from V and 0 bases from J, leaving 6 bases between. Looked up from germline, CDR1 is KGHDR and CDR2 is SFDVKD. The CDR3 region is CATSGGLNTEAFF. In nucleotides, the CDR3 is TGTGCCACCAGTGGTGGACTGAACACTGAAGCTTTCTTT.

This clonotype was seen ten or more times. This chain connects TRBV18 to TRBJ2-5, with TRBD1 as a possible D gene (6 bases). Germline-derived CDR1 and CDR2 are KGHSH and LQKENI. V lost 6 bases and J lost 5, with 13 bases in between. The CDR3 is 13 residues long. CDR3 DNA sequence: TGTGCCAGCTCCATTACAGGGTTCGAGACCCAGTACTTC. Protein sequence: CASSITGFETQYF.

This clonotype appeared a few times. The J gene is TRBJ2-1, the V gene TRBV5-8, with D possibly being TRBD1 or TRBD2 (5 bases each). Trimming shortened V by 7 bases and J by 0 bases, and 20 bases separated the two germline ends. The CDR3 totals 17 residues. The germline V gene has CDR1 SGHTS and CDR2 YDEGEE. The CDR3 loop reads CASAKDAAGSSYNEQFF. The CDR3 DNA is TGTGCCAGCGCTAAAGACGCGGCAGGGAGCTCCTACAATGAGCAGTTCTTC.

A few counts support this clonotype. This rearrangement joins TRBV14 to TRBJ2-1, with 7 bases that match TRBD1. Germline loops: CDR1 SGHDN, CDR2 FVKESK. The CDR3 extends over 17 amino acids. After removal of 0 bases from V and 0 bases from J, the junction contained 5 bases not matched to a gene. The CDR3 reads CASSQDRGPSSYNEQFF. The DNA of the CDR3 is TGTGCCAGCAGCCAAGATAGGGGGCCGAGCTCCTACAATGAGCAGTTCTTC. Complete variable domain (other parts from reference TRBV14 and TRBJ2-1): EAGVTQFPSHSVIEKGQTVTLRCDPISGHDNLYWYRRVMGKEIKFLLHFVKESKQDESGMPNNRFLAERTGGTYSTLKVQPAELEDSGVYFCASSQDRGPSSYNEQFFGPGTRLTVL.

V is TRBV5-1 and J is TRBJ2-7; D is unresolved. Germline V gene data show CDR1 as SGHRS and CDR2 as YFSETQ. Trimming pared 2 bases from V and 0 bases from J, leaving 15 bases between. This CDR3 has 16 amino acids. This CDR3 reads CASSFTEPLSSYEQYF. The CDR3 DNA sequence: TGCGCCAGCAGCTTTACAGAACCCCTCAGCTCCTACGAGCAGTACTTC. Drawing the rest from reference TRBV5-1 and TRBJ2-7, the complete variable domain is KAGVTQTPRYLIKTRGQQVTLSCSPISGHRSVSWYQQTPGQGLQFLFEYFSETQRNKGNFPGRFSGRQFSNSRSEMNVSTLELGDSALYLCASSFTEPLSSYEQYFGPGTRLTVT.

This clonotype was counted many times. The CDR3 here is CAWSVHETGAKLFF. In nucleotides, the CDR3 is TGTGCCTGGAGTGTACATGAGACAGGGGCTAAACTGTTTTTT. The genes are TRBV30 and TRBJ1-4; 8 nucleotides agree with TRBD1. The V gene's germline CDR1 is GTSNPN and CDR2 SVGIG (reference sequence). Trimming cost V 0 bases and J 11 bases; bases outside gene matches: 8. CDR3 length equals 14 residues.

This clonotype has ten or more counts. The V gene is TRBV28, the J gene TRBJ2-1, with 11 positions matching TRBD2. This CDR3 is 15 amino acids long. Germline trimming cut 5 bases from V and 7 bases from J; bases unmatched to any gene: 7. In germline, CDR1 is MDHEN, CDR2 SYDVKM. The chain's CDR3 is CASSPLAGGLNEQFF. The CDR3 DNA is TGTGCCAGCAGTCCCTTAGCGGGAGGGCTGAATGAGCAGTTCTTC.

V usage is TRBV24-1 and J usage is TRBJ2-3, with 8 bases that match TRBD1. V shed 2 bases and J 5 bases; nucleotides not matched to a gene: 8. This CDR3 has 16 residues. Germline V gene data show CDR1 as KGHDR and CDR2 as SFDVKD. CDR3: CATSDSGQGDQDTQYF. The CDR3 coding sequence is TGTGCCACCAGTGATTCAGGACAGGGCGATCAAGATACGCAGTATTTT.

Many counts were recorded for this clonotype. This chain connects TRBV7-9 to TRBJ1-1, with D possibly being TRBD1 (6 bases). CDR3 length equals 14 residues. CDR1 is SEHNR and CDR2 is FQNEAQ in the germline V gene (reference sequence). Trimming removed 3 bases from V and 1 base from J, with 9 bases in between. CDR3 in DNA: TGTGCCAGCAGCTTTACAGGGCCGAACACTGAAGCTTTCTTT. Translated, it gives CASSFTGPNTEAFF.

The table lists this clonotype with many counts. This chain connects TRBV11-2 to TRBJ1-5; 9 bases are shared with TRBD1. Looked up from germline, CDR1 is SGHAT and CDR2 is FQNNGV. J was trimmed by 7 bases and V by 0 bases; bases with no gene match: 10. This CDR3 has 17 amino acids. CDR3 sequence (DNA): TGTGCCAGCAGCTTAGACTCCCACGGGACAGGGAACCAGCCCCAGCATTTT. This codes for CASSLDSHGTGNQPQHF.

The rearrangement uses TRBV4-1 and TRBJ2-4, with 7 bases aligning to TRBD1. The germline V gene encodes CDR1 MGHRA and CDR2 YSYEKL. The ends lost 0 bases at V and 6 bases at J; junction bases unmatched: 5. The length of the CDR3 is 15 residues. The CDR3: CASSQEDRVRNIQYF. The CDR3 DNA sequence: TGCGCCAGCAGCCAAGAAGACAGGGTGAGAAACATTCAGTACTTC.

The V gene is TRBV5-1, the J gene TRBJ1-1, with TRBD1 as a possible D gene (5 bases). Germline CDR1 is SGHRS and CDR2 is YFSETQ. Trimming stripped 7 bases from V and 3 bases from J, with 16 bases between. There are 14 residues in the CDR3. CDR3 in DNA: TGCGCCAGCGAAAAAGGGACGTCGGACACTGAAGCTTTCTTT. As protein: CASEKGTSDTEAFF.